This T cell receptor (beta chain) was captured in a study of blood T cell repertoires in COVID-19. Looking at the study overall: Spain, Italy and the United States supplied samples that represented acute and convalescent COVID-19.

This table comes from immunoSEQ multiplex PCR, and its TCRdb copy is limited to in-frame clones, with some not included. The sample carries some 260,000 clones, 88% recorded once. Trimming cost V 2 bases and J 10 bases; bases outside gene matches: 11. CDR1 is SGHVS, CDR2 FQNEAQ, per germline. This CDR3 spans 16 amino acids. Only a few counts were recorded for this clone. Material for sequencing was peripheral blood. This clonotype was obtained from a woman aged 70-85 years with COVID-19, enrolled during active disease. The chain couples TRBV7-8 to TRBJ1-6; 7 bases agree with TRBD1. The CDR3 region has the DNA TGTGCCAGCAGCTTAACGCCTACGACAGGGATCTCACCCCTCCACTTT. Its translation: CASSLTPTTGISPLHF.